Following are 17 T cell receptor beta chains from one sample sequenced in a study of blood T cell repertoires in COVID-19 (TCRdb year 2020). The library was generated by the immunoSEQ multiplex PCR assay. TCRdb obtained this table from immuneACCESS and retained in-frame rearrangements with V and J assigned. These tables miss some clones; where compared with another copy, unresolved V genes account for less than half of the shortfall, and the remainder is unexplained. In this sample the table shows under 110,000 clones, under 90% of which occur a single time. The top ten clones comprise 14% to 15% of the sample. The specimen sequenced was peripheral blood. These TCRs come from a woman between 55 and 75 years old with acute or convalescent COVID-19.

The CDR3 region is CASSLGAREGQPQHF. The DNA for the CDR3 is TGTGCCAGCAGCTTAGGGGCCAGGGAAGGACAGCCCCAGCATTTT. V is TRBV7-2 and J is TRBJ1-5; tentatively, D is TRBD1 (5 bases). V dropped 1 base and J dropped 7 bases, with 14 bases sitting between them. This CDR3 comprises 15 residues. Germline V gene data show CDR1 as SGHTA and CDR2 as FQGNSA.

The chain uses TRBV9 and TRBJ2-3; D remains ambiguous. V was trimmed by 4 bases and J by 1 base, leaving 10 bases between them. This CDR3 is built from 14 residues. Looked up from germline, CDR1 is SGDLS and CDR2 is YYNGEE. In DNA form, the CDR3 reads TGTGCCAGCAGCCCGAGAGAGCGCACAGATACGCAGTATTTT. This gives the protein CASSPRERTDTQYF.

This chain connects TRBV9 to TRBJ2-2; 9 bases map to TRBD1. The CDR3 is made up of 16 amino acids. After removal of 3 bases from V and 3 bases from J, the junction contained 6 bases not matched to a gene. CDR1 is SGDLS and CDR2 is YYNGEE in the germline V gene. The CDR3 is CASSGETGGYTGELFF. As DNA, the CDR3 is TGTGCCAGCAGCGGAGAAACAGGGGGCTACACCGGGGAGCTGTTTTTT.

This clone was detected once. This chain joins TRBV4-1 and TRBJ2-1; TRBD1 matches at 7 bases. The J segment lost 9 bases and the V segment lost 0 bases, leaving 11 bases of the junction unmatched. Germline V gives CDR1 MGHRA, CDR2 YSYEKL. The CDR3 length is 16 residues. The CDR3 bases are TGCGCCAGCAGCCAAGAGGCAGGGGGTATTTACGGTGAGCAGTTCTTC. This codes for CASSQEAGGIYGEQFF.

This chain connects TRBV18 to TRBJ1-3; 8 bases agree with TRBD1. Germline CDR1 and CDR2: KGHSH and LQKENI. CDR3 length equals 15 residues. Germline trimming cut 4 bases from V and 2 bases from J; bases unmatched to any gene: 4. CDR3 loop: CASSLTGQAGNTIYF. The CDR3 region has the DNA TGTGCCAGCTCACTCACGGGACAGGCTGGAAACACCATATATTTT.

The sample holds a few counts of this clone. CDR3 in amino acids: CASSWGQVDTEAFF. In DNA, the CDR3 is TGTGCCAGCAGCTGGGGACAGGTTGACACTGAAGCTTTCTTT. The gene calls are TRBV7-9 and TRBJ1-1; TRBD1 aligns across 8 bases. The CDR3 runs 14 residues. Germline loops: CDR1 SEHNR, CDR2 FQNEAQ (reference sequence). Unmatched junction bases numbered 4, after V lost 4 bases and J lost 3 bases.

This clone has just a few counts. V usage is TRBV5-1 and J usage is TRBJ2-1, with a tentative D call TRBD1 (5 bases). With 4 bases removed from V and 4 bases from J, the gap between germline ends came to 18 bases. CDR1 is SGHRS, CDR2 YFSETQ, per germline. This CDR3 is built from 16 residues. The CDR3 here is CASSAEQETLYNEQFF. CDR3 in DNA: TGCGCCAGCAGCGCGGAACAGGAAACCCTATACAATGAGCAGTTCTTC. The whole variable domain, filled in from reference TRBV5-1 and TRBJ2-1, reads KAGVTQTPRYLIKTRGQQVTLSCSPISGHRSVSWYQQTPGQGLQFLFEYFSETQRNKGNFPGRFSGRQFSNSRSEMNVSTLELGDSALYLCASSAEQETLYNEQFFGPGTRLTVL.

This chain joins TRBV5-4 and TRBJ2-2; a weak D match, TRBD2 (7 bases). The CDR3 spans 17 residues. CDR1 SGHNT and CDR2 YYREEE come from the germline V gene (reference sequence). V was clipped by 4 bases and J by 6 bases, with 22 bases between them. DNA of the CDR3: TGTGCCAGCAGCCCGGGGGGCGCGAGAACATCGCCCGGGGAGCTGTTTTTT. Protein product: CASSPGGARTSPGELFF.

The rearrangement uses TRBV5-6 and TRBJ2-4, with D perhaps TRBD1 (5 bases). The V gene's germline CDR1 is SGHDT and CDR2 YYEEEE. The CDR3 contains 16 residues. V gave up 4 bases and J gave up 2 bases, with 16 bases separating them. The CDR3 DNA follows: TGTGCCAGCAGCAAAGATCAGGGAAATCCCAAAAACATTCAGTACTTC. As protein: CASSKDQGNPKNIQYF.

This clone has a handful of counts. The rearrangement joins TRBV4-1 to TRBJ1-3; D is uncertain. V lost 0 bases and J 0 bases, leaving 9 bases between the germline ends. CDR1 and CDR2 (germline): MGHRA, YSYEKL. The CDR3 is 16 residues long. DNA for the CDR3: TGCGCCAGCAGCCAAGATCGGAGGAGCTCTGGAAACACCATATATTTT. Protein sequence: CASSQDRRSSGNTIYF.

V is TRBV5-4 and J is TRBJ1-2; tentatively, D is TRBD1 (6 bases). Germline CDR1 is SGHNT and CDR2 is YYREEE (reference sequence). CDR3 length: 14 amino acids. Trimming took off 2 bases at V and 2 bases at J, with 10 bases between the two ends. CDR3 in DNA: TGTGCCAGCAGCTTAACAACAGGGAACTATGGCTACACCTTC. Its translation is CASSLTTGNYGYTF.

The chain couples TRBV19 to TRBJ1-2, with 10 nucleotides matching TRBD1. Losses at the gene ends were 8 bases for V and 10 bases for J; bases not matched to a gene: 7. The CDR3 is 12 amino acids. The germline CDR1 and CDR2 sequences are LNHDA and SQIVND (reference sequence). DNA for the CDR3: TGTGCCAGTGAGGACAGGGGGACTTTCTACACCTTC. Translation: CASEDRGTFYTF.

The chain couples TRBV2 to TRBJ2-7; D is perhaps TRBD1 (5 bases). The CDR3 runs 15 residues. Germline CDR1 is SNHLY and CDR2 is FYNNEI. Trimming shortened V by 3 bases and J by 3 bases, and 15 bases separated the two germline ends. This chain's CDR3 is CASSDGRDPGYEQYF. CDR3 sequence (DNA): TGTGCCAGCAGTGACGGCAGGGATCCGGGCTACGAGCAGTACTTC.

This clone appeared a few times. The CDR3 loop is CAISLQTGRQSGYTF. As DNA, the CDR3 is TGTGCCATCAGTCTCCAGACAGGCCGGCAGTCTGGCTACACCTTC. The chain links TRBV10-3 to TRBJ1-2; tentatively, D is TRBD1 (6 bases). This CDR3 region has 15 residues. From germline, CDR1 is ENHRY and CDR2 SYGVKD. Between the trimmed V and J ends, which lost 5 bases and 7 bases, there was a span of 20 bases.

This clone was found once. The chain recombines TRBV18 with TRBJ1-6, with D uncertain. The CDR3 length is 15 residues. V lost 3 bases to trimming and J lost 7 bases, with 13 bases between them. Looked up from germline, CDR1 is KGHSH and CDR2 is LQKENI. The CDR3 here is CASSPLTSANSPLHF. The CDR3 nucleotides are TGTGCCAGCTCACCCCTCACGTCCGCGAATTCACCCCTCCACTTT. Using reference TRBV18 and TRBJ1-6 for the parts outside the CDR3, the full variable domain is NAGVMQNPRHLVRRRGQEARLRCSPMKGHSHVYWYRQLPEEGLKFMVYLQKENIIDESGMPKERFSAEFPKEGPSILRIQQVVRGDSAAYFCASSPLTSANSPLHFGNGTRLTVT.

This clone has only one observation. J is TRBJ2-1 and V is TRBV14; 9 positions agree with TRBD2. CDR3 size: 15 residues. V trimming: 1 base; J trimming: 7 bases; junction bases outside the gene matches: 5. Per germline, CDR1 SGHDN and CDR2 FVKESK. CDR3 sequence: CASSQALAGPNEQFF. CDR3 in DNA: TGTGCCAGCAGCCAAGCTCTAGCGGGACCAAATGAGCAGTTCTTC. Together with reference TRBV14 and TRBJ2-1, the CDR3 gives the full variable domain: EAGVTQFPSHSVIEKGQTVTLRCDPISGHDNLYWYRRVMGKEIKFLLHFVKESKQDESGMPNNRFLAERTGGTYSTLKVQPAELEDSGVYFCASSQALAGPNEQFFGPGTRLTVL.

The chain combines TRBV4-1 with TRBJ2-2; 9 bases align to TRBD1. Trimming took 6 bases from V and 3 from J; bases not matched to a gene: 2. Per the germline V gene, CDR1 is MGHRA and CDR2 is YSYEKL. CDR3 size: 14 residues. The CDR3 sequence is CASRWTGDTGELFF. The CDR3, as DNA: TGCGCCAGCAGGTGGACAGGGGACACCGGGGAGCTGTTTTTT.